This T cell receptor beta chain came from a study of T-cell reconstitution after alpha-beta-depleted transplantation in children. Preparation of the TCRbeta library used unique molecular identifiers. One entry per CDR3 protein, called by TCRdb with MiXCR from the PCR reads. The repertoire holds roughly 500,000 distinct CDR3 sequences, with over 9.5% as singletons. Germline assignment: CDR1 SGHAT and CDR2 FQNNGV. After removal of 1 base from V and 5 bases from J, the junction contained 9 bases not matched to a gene. The CDR3 sequence is 16 residues long. The study, taken as a whole, reports: Surviving recipient cells, namely T cells and thymic progenitors, were the source of high day-60 TCRbeta diversity in some patients. By about two months after transplant, alpha-beta T cells reportedly arose from several hundred graft clones that had expanded. The main origin of T-cell counts and diversity one year after transplant was newly produced T cells.

A remark on this clonotype: What it recognizes is unknown. With a much larger clone just one base away, this may be a read error.

The sequence came from a child under 10 years old with inherited bone marrow failure, due to receive a stem cell transplant. Material: PBMCs, obtained before TCRalphabeta/CD19-depleted stem cell transplant. This chain uses TRBV11-2 with TRBJ2-5; TRBD2 matches 8 bases. The CDR3 is CASSLGLAQKGETQYF. Here the CDR3 DNA reads TGTGCCAGCAGCTTAGGACTAGCGCAAAAGGGGGAGACCCAGTACTTC.